Listed here are 24 T cell receptor beta chains from one sample, sequenced in a study of blood T cells in healthy people across ages. Alongside a J-beta primer mix, a sample-barcoded 5' primer served in a second PCR lasting about 6 to 11 cycles. Each CDR3 protein gets one entry after TCRdb re-called the 5' RACE reads with MiXCR. The sample lists approximately 960,000 distinct CDR3 sequences, 25% to 30% seen once, with 9.5% to 13% in the top ten. These data also featured in a second study, about T cells of mothers and their children.

The specimen sequenced was blood. The receptors derive from a woman aged 40 to 49 in good health.

This chain connects TRBV7-2 to TRBJ2-1; D ambiguous. This CDR3 contains 13 residues. Germline CDR1 reads SGHTA; CDR2 reads FQGNSA. Trimming stripped 3 bases from V and 9 bases from J, with 12 bases between. CDR3 region: CASSFTTFGEQFF. The CDR3 DNA sequence: TGTGCCAGCAGCTTCACTACCTTCGGTGAGCAGTTCTTC.

With regard to this clonotype: It is likely a read error, because the conserved phenylalanine at the end of the CDR3 is missing. This chain joins TRBV6-1 and TRBJ1-2; 9 bases are a match to TRBD1. Trimming at V came to 7 bases and at J to 5 bases, leaving 11 bases not matched to a gene. Germline V CDR1 and CDR2: MNHNS, SASEGT. The CDR3 is made up of 15 amino acids. CDR3 coding DNA: TGTGCCAGCACCCTCTCGCCGGGACAGGGATATGGCTACACCTGC. Translating it yields CASTLSPGQGYGYTC.

This clonotype has at least ten counts. The chain combines TRBV6-5 with TRBJ1-2; D remains unclear. The CDR3 extends over 15 amino acids. The V gene lost 6 bases and the J gene lost 0 bases, with 14 bases spanning the gap. The germline V gene encodes CDR1 MNHEY and CDR2 SVGAGI. The CDR3 loop is CASRPPGDSNYGYTF. CDR3 DNA: TGTGCCAGCAGGCCCCCCGGGGATTCTAACTATGGCTACACCTTC.

V gene TRBV7-6 combines with J gene TRBJ2-1, with TRBD1 identical over 7 bases. Trimming at V came to 5 bases and at J to 11 bases, leaving 15 bases not matched to a gene. This CDR3 is built from 15 residues. The V gene's germline CDR1 is SGHVS and CDR2 FNYEAQ. The CDR3 loop reads CASSELEGGLGKQFF. CDR3 coding DNA: TGTGCCAGCAGCGAATTAGAAGGGGGCTTAGGGAAGCAGTTCTTC.

This clonotype has only one observation. A junction boundary mismatches the germline segment, possibly from a read error. The chain couples TRBV6-5 to TRBJ1-2; 12 nucleotides agree with TRBD1. The CDR3 runs to 13 residues. Germline CDR1 and CDR2: MNHEY and SVGAGI. Here the CDR3 reads CASKGQGAYDYTF. Written as DNA, the CDR3 is TGTGCCAGTAAGGGACAGGGGGCCTATGACTACACCTTC.

Worth noting for this clonotype: Germline is not matched at one junction end, which may reflect a read error. J is TRBJ1-1 and V is TRBV11-2; perhaps TRBD1 as D (5 bases). Per germline, CDR1 SGHAT and CDR2 FQNNGV. This CDR3 has 13 residues. The CDR3 sequence is CVSSFGQNTEAFF. The CDR3 DNA sequence: TGTGTCAGCAGCTTTGGACAGAACACTGAAGCTTTCTTT.

Comment on this clonotype: A read error is possible here, since a much larger clone lies one base away. This sequence joins TRBV7-9 and TRBJ1-2; tentative D call: TRBD1 (5 bases). The CDR3 has 14 amino acids. In germline, CDR1 is SEHNR, CDR2 FQNEAQ (reference sequence). The CDR3 loop reads CVSSFWGREYGYTF. CDR3 DNA: TGTGTCAGCAGCTTCTGGGGGAGAGAATATGGCTACACCTTC.

This chain uses TRBV28 with TRBJ1-2; a possible D gene is TRBD1 (6 bases). This CDR3 region has 13 residues. From germline, CDR1 is MDHEN and CDR2 SYDVKM. The ends were cut back, 8 bases at V and 5 bases at J, with 15 bases in the middle. The CDR3 coding sequence is TGTGCCAGCCAGGGGAGAGGATTTTATGGCTACACCTTC. Its translation is CASQGRGFYGYTF.

This clonotype was recorded at least ten times. V is TRBV18 and J is TRBJ1-1; D remains ambiguous. This CDR3 region has 16 residues. Germline V gene sequence: CDR1 KGHSH, CDR2 LQKENI. V shed 3 bases and J shed 0 bases, with 14 bases lying between them. CDR3 sequence: CASSPGRTPMNTEAFF. The CDR3 DNA reads TGTGCCAGCTCACCGGGTAGGACCCCCATGAACACTGAAGCTTTCTTT.

This clonotype appeared a few times. The V gene is TRBV14, the J gene TRBJ2-1; TRBD2 aligns across 9 bases. The germline gives CDR1 SGHDN, CDR2 FVKESK. Trimming cost V 4 bases and J 2 bases; bases outside gene matches: 6. The CDR3 runs to 16 residues. As DNA, the CDR3 is TGTGCCAGCAGCCGCAGGGCGGGGGGGACCTACAATGAGCAGTTCTTC. Translating it yields CASSRRAGGTYNEQFF.

This clonotype was counted at least ten times. The chain links TRBV20-1 to TRBJ1-6, with unresolved D. This CDR3 region has 13 residues. CDR1 and CDR2 from the germline V gene are DFQATT and SNEGSKA (reference sequence). The germline V and J ends were trimmed by 6 bases and 7 bases, with 13 bases remaining between them. In nucleotides, the CDR3 is TGCAGTGCGGCAGCAAGAGAAAATTCACCCCTCCACTTT. Its protein is CSAAARENSPLHF.

The table lists this clonotype with many counts. The chain recombines TRBV12-3 or TRBV12-4 with TRBJ1-2; 11 positions match TRBD1. The junction had 5 bases not matched to a gene; V was cut back by 1 base and J by 4 bases. The CDR3 sequence is 16 residues long. CDR3 loop: CASSLGTGGAGYGYTF. The CDR3 nucleotides read TGTGCCAGCAGTTTAGGGACAGGGGGCGCCGGCTATGGCTACACCTTC.

This clonotype came up many times. The V and J genes are TRBV20-1 and TRBJ2-5, with D unresolved. Trimming shortened V by 5 bases and J by 1 base, and 14 bases separated the two germline ends. The CDR3 has 14 residues. Germline V gives CDR1 DFQATT, CDR2 SNEGSKA (reference sequence). CDR3 sequence (DNA): TGCAGTGCTTACTCCCTTTGGGGCCAAGAGACCCAGTACTTC. Translated: CSAYSLWGQETQYF.

This clonotype was observed a few times. The V and J genes are TRBV30 and TRBJ2-5; 11 bases map to TRBD2. V was pared by 1 base and J by 1 base, with 8 bases of the junction left unmatched. The CDR3 totals 17 residues. Per germline, CDR1 GTSNPN and CDR2 SVGIG (reference sequence). CDR3: CAWSALRLAGLQETQYF. For the CDR3, the DNA is TGTGCCTGGAGTGCCCTCCGACTAGCGGGGCTCCAAGAGACCCAGTACTTC. The variable domain in full, with the rest retrieved from reference TRBV30 and TRBJ2-5, is SQTIHQWPATLVQPVGSPLSLECTVEGTSNPNLYWYRQAAGRGLQLLFYSVGIGQISSEVPQNLSASRPQDRQFILSSKKLLLSDSGFYLCAWSALRLAGLQETQYFGPGTRLLVL.

This clonotype was detected only a few times. The chain uses TRBV7-9 and TRBJ2-1, with 11 bases identical to TRBD1. The CDR3 covers 19 residues. The ends lost 4 bases at V and 0 bases at J; junction bases unmatched: 11. Germline lookup yields CDR1 SEHNR and CDR2 FQNEAQ (reference sequence). Here the CDR3 reads CASSWTGGAIRSSYNEQFF. CDR3 nucleotides: TGTGCCAGCAGCTGGACAGGGGGCGCCATTCGAAGCTCCTACAATGAGCAGTTCTTC.

This clonotype was recorded many times. This chain connects TRBV7-8 to TRBJ2-4; D gene unclear. The CDR3 is made up of 14 amino acids. The ends were cut back, 5 bases at V and 4 bases at J, with 12 bases in the middle. Germline CDR1 reads SGHVS; CDR2 reads FQNEAQ. Here the CDR3 reads CASSPEYGKNIQYF. CDR3 nucleotides: TGTGCCAGCAGCCCCGAGTACGGGAAAAACATTCAGTACTTC.

The chain is built from TRBV10-3 and TRBJ2-3; 9 positions match TRBD2. This CDR3 spans 15 amino acids. With 8 bases clipped from V and 1 base from J, the junction kept 7 bases outside the gene matches. The germline V gene has CDR1 ENHRY and CDR2 SYGVKD. The CDR3 sequence is CAISRGGGGTDTQYF. CDR3 nucleotide sequence: TGTGCCATCTCCCGTGGCGGGGGGGGCACAGATACGCAGTATTTT.

There are many counts of this clonotype. J is TRBJ2-7 and V is TRBV7-6; D is perhaps TRBD2 (7 bases). The V and J ends lost 4 bases and 4 bases respectively, with 23 bases between them. Germline CDR1 and CDR2: SGHVS and FNYEAQ. The CDR3 has 17 residues. The CDR3 protein is CASSSKGRGALIYEQYF. The CDR3, as DNA: TGTGCCAGCAGCTCCAAAGGGAGGGGGGCGCTAATTTACGAGCAGTACTTC.

The chain carries TRBV29-1 and TRBJ1-2; TRBD1 aligns across 10 bases. CDR3 length equals 14 residues. The V segment lost 8 bases and the J segment 2 bases; nucleotides outside the gene matches: 8. Germline CDR1 reads SQVTM; CDR2 reads ANQGSEA. The CDR3 sequence: CSSWTGGGNYGYTF. The CDR3 DNA reads TGCAGCTCCTGGACAGGGGGTGGCAACTATGGCTACACCTTC. The entire variable domain, with the rest obtained from reference TRBV29-1 and TRBJ1-2, is as follows: SAVISQKPSRDICQRGTSLTIQCQVDSQVTMMFWYRQQPGQSLTLIATANQGSEATYESGFVIDKFPISRPNLTFSTLTVSNMSPEDSSIYLCSSWTGGGNYGYTFGSGTRLTVV.

V is TRBV28 and J is TRBJ2-7; D might be TRBD2 (6 bases). The V end lost 3 bases, the J end lost 7 bases, and 10 bases lay between the germline ends. This CDR3 contains 12 residues. Per germline, CDR1 MDHEN and CDR2 SYDVKM. The CDR3 sequence: CASSFAGREQYF. The CDR3 nucleotides are TGTGCCAGCAGTTTCGCGGGGCGTGAGCAGTACTTC.

This clonotype was recorded at least ten times. This rearrangement joins TRBV20-1 to TRBJ2-5; 13 bases fit TRBD2. The CDR3 sequence is 15 residues long. The V and J ends lost 5 bases and 4 bases, in that order; junction bases with no gene match: 7. From germline, CDR1 is DFQATT and CDR2 SNEGSKA (reference sequence). CDR3 DNA sequence: TGCAGTGCTTACCCGGGACTAGCGGGGTCAGAGACCCAGTACTTC. Translating it yields CSAYPGLAGSETQYF.

In the case of this clonotype: This clone may be a read error of a much larger clone one base away. The J gene is TRBJ2-7, the V gene TRBV4-1; TRBD1 agrees at 8 bases. The germline V gene encodes CDR1 MGHRA and CDR2 YSYEKL. The CDR3 runs 14 residues. For the CDR3, the DNA is TGCGTCAGCAGCCGGGAAGGACAGGGCTACGAGCAGTACTTC. Encoded protein: CVSSREGQGYEQYF.

This rearrangement joins TRBV29-1 to TRBJ1-4; no reliable D call. The V and J ends lost 4 bases and 0 bases respectively, with 9 bases between them. Germline V gives CDR1 SQVTM, CDR2 ANQGSEA. The CDR3 runs to 14 residues. The CDR3 DNA follows: TGCAGCGTTGTGGGGATTGCAACTAATGAAAAACTGTTTTTT. Its protein product is CSVVGIATNEKLFF.

This clonotype was found once. V usage is TRBV19 and J usage is TRBJ2-4; TRBD1 agrees at 9 bases. The DNA end favors TRBJ2-7, so the J call may be wrong. This CDR3 region has 15 residues. Germline CDR1 LNHDA, CDR2 SQIVND (reference sequence). CDR3 sequence (DNA): TGTGCCAGTAGTATAGCGGAAGGGACAGGGCGCGAGCAGTACTTC. It codes for CASSIAEGTGREQYF.